Shown below are 21 T cell receptor beta chains from a single sample sequenced in a study of cytomegalovirus exposure and HLA in healthy donors (TCRdb year 2017). Library creation used the immunoSEQ multiplex PCR assay. A mixture of 60 forward primers for TCR Vbeta segments and 13 reverse primers for TCR Jbeta segments was used in the multiplex PCR. In its TCRdb copy, this immuneACCESS table keeps in-frame sequences only and misses some clones. Where compared with another copy, unresolved V genes explain less than half of these, and the others have no known cause. In all, the sample holds approximately 110,000 clones, and roughly 82% of those were seen once. The top ten clonotypes cover 13% of the sample. What was sequenced was PBMCs. These receptor sequences come from an older woman in good health and CMV-seropositive.

The chain carries TRBV4-3 and TRBJ1-2; D unclear. Deletions cut 0 bases from V and 3 bases from J, with 11 bases between. Germline V CDR1 and CDR2: LGHNA, YSLEER. The CDR3 runs to 15 residues. DNA of the CDR3: TGCGCCAGCAGCCAAGATAACTATGTGGACTATGGCTACACCTTC. Translating gives CASSQDNYVDYGYTF.

The chain links TRBV4-1 to TRBJ1-2; 12 positions match TRBD1. Germline-derived CDR1 and CDR2 are MGHRA and YSYEKL. CDR3 length: 16 residues. Germline trimming cut 0 bases from V and 3 bases from J; bases unmatched to any gene: 2. The CDR3 loop is CASSQEGQGAYYGYTF. CDR3 DNA: TGCGCCAGCAGCCAAGAGGGACAGGGGGCATACTATGGCTACACCTTC.

As regards this clone: Likely a read error: the CDR3 ends without its conserved phenylalanine or tryptophan. The chain recombines TRBV4-1 with TRBJ1-2, with a tentative D call TRBD1 (6 bases). Trimming shortened V by 1 base and J by 4 bases, and 19 bases separated the two germline ends. CDR1 is MGHRA, CDR2 YSYEKL, per germline. This CDR3 region has 17 residues. This chain's CDR3 is CASSQALRGGGAYGYTL. CDR3 nucleotides: TGCGCCAGCAGCCAAGCCCTCCGAGGCGGGGGGGCCTATGGCTACACCCTC.

The V call is TRBV7-3, the J call TRBJ2-1; 8 bases line up with TRBD2. This CDR3 is 17 amino acids long. V was pared by 2 bases and J by 5 bases, with 11 bases of the junction left unmatched. Germline lookup yields CDR1 SGHTA and CDR2 FQGTGA. The chain's CDR3 is CASSLGGRGRRNNEQFF. Here the CDR3 DNA reads TGTGCCAGCAGCTTAGGGGGGCGCGGGAGGAGGAACAATGAGCAGTTCTTC.

The genes are TRBV7-9 and TRBJ2-1, with D possibly being TRBD2 (7 bases). Germline assignment: CDR1 SEHNR and CDR2 FQNEAQ (reference sequence). The CDR3 has 15 residues. The V end was cut by 6 bases, the J end by 4 bases, with 16 bases between. Here the CDR3 reads CASSAGGLDYNEQFF. In DNA form, the CDR3 reads TGTGCCAGCAGTGCCGGGGGGCTAGATTACAATGAGCAGTTCTTC.

As DNA, the CDR3 is TGTGCCAGCAACGGACAGGGCCAAGAGACCCAGTACTTC. Its translation: CASNGQGQETQYF. V gene TRBV7-9 combines with J gene TRBJ2-5; 8 bases are a match to TRBD1. Trimming cost V 7 bases and J 1 base; bases outside gene matches: 2. The CDR3 has 13 residues. Germline CDR1 is SEHNR and CDR2 is FQNEAQ (reference sequence).

J is TRBJ2-7 and V is TRBV5-1; 9 bases are shared with TRBD1. This CDR3 has 14 amino acids. Trimming cost V 9 bases and J 2 bases; bases outside gene matches: 9. CDR1 SGHRS and CDR2 YFSETQ come from the germline V gene. The CDR3 here is CATKTGQGAYEQYF. CDR3 coding DNA: TGCGCCACCAAAACGGGACAGGGAGCCTACGAGCAGTACTTC.

The chain couples TRBV7-2 to TRBJ1-5; 7 bases are shared with TRBD1. CDR1 and CDR2 (germline): SGHTA, FQGNSA. V lost 5 bases and J lost 2; bases outside the gene matches: 6. This CDR3 has 15 residues. In nucleotides, the CDR3 is TGTGCCAGCAGCCCCTACAGGGGAGGCAATCAGCCCCAGCATTTT. Amino acids: CASSPYRGGNQPQHF.

This chain links TRBV2 with TRBJ1-1; the D gene is possibly TRBD1 (6 bases). Trimming took off 6 bases at V and 3 bases at J, with 14 bases between the two ends. Germline CDR1 and CDR2: SNHLY and FYNNEI. The CDR3 sequence is 14 residues long. CDR3 loop: CASSEGGEDTEAFF. In DNA, the CDR3 is TGTGCCAGCAGCGAGGGGGGGGAGGACACTGAAGCTTTCTTT.

With respect to this clone: Other DNA sequences in the sample encode the same CDR3. V usage is TRBV9 and J usage is TRBJ2-3; possible D gene TRBD2, 5 bases. CDR3 length: 13 residues. V was clipped by 0 bases and J by 6 bases, with 8 bases between them. Germline CDR1 and CDR2: SGDLS and YYNGEE. The CDR3: CASSVASPDTQYF. Written as DNA, the CDR3 is TGTGCCAGCAGCGTAGCTAGCCCGGATACGCAGTATTTT.

The chain couples TRBV4-2 to TRBJ2-3; 7 bases agree with TRBD2. The junction had 7 bases not matched to a gene; V was cut back by 0 bases and J by 10 bases. The CDR3 contains 14 residues. The germline gives CDR1 LGHNA, CDR2 YNFKEQ. The CDR3 spells CASSQDSGGSAQYF. The DNA for the CDR3 is TGTGCCAGCAGCCAAGATTCCGGGGGGAGTGCGCAGTATTTT.

Only one count was recorded for this clone. Here the CDR3 DNA reads TGTGCCAGCAGTTACTCGACTGGGGGCTACACCTTC. This codes for CASSYSTGGYTF. The chain joins TRBV6-6 to TRBJ1-2; no clear D gene. Trimming took off 0 bases at V and 8 bases at J, with 7 bases between the two ends. CDR3 length equals 12 residues. The germline CDR1 and CDR2 sequences are MNHNY and SVGAGI (reference sequence).

The chain has TRBV30 and TRBJ2-1; 9 bases are shared with TRBD2. CDR3 length: 14 residues. The V segment lost 4 bases and the J segment 2 bases; nucleotides outside the gene matches: 3. Germline values: CDR1 GTSNPN, CDR2 SVGIG (reference sequence). CDR3 DNA sequence: TGTGCCTGGACTGGCGGGAGGGCCTACAATGAGCAGTTCTTC. This codes for CAWTGGRAYNEQFF.

V and J are TRBV2 and TRBJ2-5, with a weak D call TRBD2 (5 bases). The CDR3 extends over 15 amino acids. The V end lost 6 bases, the J end lost 4 bases, and 18 bases lay between the germline ends. Germline V gene lookup returns CDR1 SNHLY and CDR2 FYNNEI. CDR3 residues: CASRKRLVAGETQYF. For the CDR3, the DNA is TGTGCCAGCAGAAAGCGGTTGGTGGCGGGAGAGACCCAGTACTTC.

The rearrangement uses TRBV7-2 and TRBJ2-1; possible D gene TRBD2, 6 bases. CDR3 length: 13 amino acids. V was pared by 3 bases and J by 6 bases, with 9 bases between. Germline loops: CDR1 SGHTA, CDR2 FQGNSA. The CDR3 protein is CASSFGTPNEQFF. The CDR3 region has the DNA TGTGCCAGCAGCTTCGGGACTCCCAATGAGCAGTTCTTC. Filled out from reference TRBV7-2 and TRBJ2-1, the complete variable domain reads GAGVSQSPSNKVTEKGKDVELRCDPISGHTALYWYRQSLGQGLEFLIYFQGNSAPDKSGLPSDRFSAERTGGSVSTLTIQRTQQEDSAVYLCASSFGTPNEQFFGPGTRLTVL.

This chain's CDR3 is CASSLDPTGGGQETQYF. For the CDR3, the DNA is TGCGCCAGCAGCTTGGACCCGACAGGGGGTGGCCAAGAGACCCAGTACTTC. The chain is built from TRBV5-1 and TRBJ2-5; 9 bases match TRBD1. The CDR3 contains 17 residues. V was clipped by 0 bases and J by 1 base; unmatched bases: 7. Looked up from germline, CDR1 is SGHRS and CDR2 is YFSETQ.

The J gene is TRBJ2-5, the V gene TRBV11-2; no reliable D call. This CDR3 has 14 amino acids. V lost 6 bases, J lost 0 bases, and 11 bases lay in between. Germline-derived CDR1 and CDR2 are SGHAT and FQNNGV. The CDR3 nucleotides read TGTGCCAGCAGATTTACAGAAGACCAAGAGACCCAGTACTTC. Its protein product is CASRFTEDQETQYF. Variable domain in full (rest from reference TRBV11-2 and TRBJ2-5): EAGVAQSPRYKIIEKRQSVAFWCNPISGHATLYWYQQILGQGPKLLIQFQNNGVVDDSQLPKDRFSAERLKGVDSTLKIQPAKLEDSAVYLCASRFTEDQETQYFGPGTRLLVL.

The chain uses TRBV11-2 and TRBJ2-5; 8 nucleotides agree with TRBD2. Germline values: CDR1 SGHAT, CDR2 FQNNGV. The CDR3 covers 14 residues. V lost 4 bases, J lost 5 bases, and 6 bases stayed unmatched. CDR3 loop: CASSSGLDQETQYF. The CDR3 nucleotides read TGTGCCAGCAGCTCGGGACTAGATCAGGAGACCCAGTACTTC.

The chain employs TRBV30 and TRBJ1-2, with 7 bases identical to TRBD1. The CDR3 consists of 14 residues. The ends lost 4 bases at V and 0 bases at J; junction bases unmatched: 5. The V gene's germline CDR1 is GTSNPN and CDR2 SVGIG (reference sequence). Here the CDR3 reads CAWTRQGTNYGYTF. CDR3 DNA sequence: TGTGCCTGGACCCGACAGGGAACTAACTATGGCTACACCTTC. Looking up the rest from reference TRBV30 and TRBJ1-2 gives the full variable domain: SQTIHQWPATLVQPVGSPLSLECTVEGTSNPNLYWYRQAAGRGLQLLFYSVGIGQISSEVPQNLSASRPQDRQFILSSKKLLLSDSGFYLCAWTRQGTNYGYTFGSGTRLTVV.

This rearrangement joins TRBV30 to TRBJ2-5; 7 nucleotides align to TRBD1. The J segment lost 2 bases and the V segment lost 2 bases, leaving 8 bases of the junction unmatched. Germline V gene data show CDR1 as GTSNPN and CDR2 as SVGIG (reference sequence). The CDR3 has 15 amino acids. CDR3 loop: CAWSFQSGGQETQYF. In DNA, the CDR3 is TGTGCCTGGAGTTTCCAGTCAGGGGGTCAAGAGACCCAGTACTTC.

A single count supports this clone. The chain carries TRBV5-1 and TRBJ2-1; 9 bases are a match to TRBD1. The CDR3 is 14 amino acids. The germline CDR1 and CDR2 sequences are SGHRS and YFSETQ. Germline trimming cut 1 base from V and 10 bases from J; bases unmatched to any gene: 6. This chain's CDR3 is CASSLMGQGREQFF. In nucleotides, the CDR3 is TGCGCCAGCAGCTTGATGGGACAGGGTCGAGAGCAGTTCTTC.